This passage covers 15 T cell receptor beta chains from one sample sequenced in a study of cytomegalovirus exposure and HLA in healthy donors. PCR was performed using 60 Vbeta and 13 Jbeta primers. Clones were sequenced by immunoSEQ multiplex PCR, and TCRdb holds only the in-frame ones, with some missing. This table has 150,000 to 200,000 clones, about three quarters appearing once. The sequencing sample was made of PBMCs. These receptors all stem from a woman aged 25 to 45 in good health and CMV-seronegative.

Only one count was recorded for this clone. This chain uses TRBV7-8 with TRBJ1-2; the D gene is possibly TRBD1 (5 bases). The V end lost 1 base, the J end lost 7 bases, and 16 bases lay between the germline ends. The CDR3 contains 15 residues. Germline values: CDR1 SGHVS, CDR2 FQNEAQ. The DNA for the CDR3 is TGTGCCAGCAGCTTAGTTCGAGGAGGGGTTTCTGGCTACACCTTC. Protein: CASSLVRGGVSGYTF.

The V call is TRBV7-9, the J call TRBJ1-2; 10 nucleotides line up with TRBD1. Per the germline V gene, CDR1 is SEHNR and CDR2 is FQNEAQ (reference sequence). The junction had 7 bases not matched to a gene; V was cut back by 0 bases and J by 9 bases. The CDR3 contains 15 residues. CDR3 amino acids: CASSLAGQGFERYTF. The CDR3 region has the DNA TGTGCCAGCAGCTTAGCGGGACAGGGGTTCGAGCGCTACACCTTC.

The chain is built from TRBV2 and TRBJ1-1, with D possibly being TRBD1 (5 bases). V was shortened by 4 bases and J by 3 bases, with 12 bases between the two germline ends. The CDR3 is 14 residues long. The germline gives CDR1 SNHLY, CDR2 FYNNEI. The CDR3 DNA is TGTGCCAGCAGTGCCTTGGGGGGTGACACTGAAGCTTTCTTT. It is translated as CASSALGGDTEAFF. The full variable domain, rest sourced from reference TRBV2 and TRBJ1-1, is EPEVTQTPSHQVTQMGQEVILRCVPISNHLYFYWYRQILGQKVEFLVSFYNNEISEKSEIFDDQFSVERPDGSNFTLKIRSTKLEDSAMYFCASSALGGDTEAFFGQGTRLTVV.

The chain has TRBV13 and TRBJ2-2; no definite D call. The length of the CDR3 is 15 residues. Trimming cost V 4 bases and J 3 bases, with 12 bases left between them. Germline V gene lookup returns CDR1 PRHDT and CDR2 FYEKMQ (reference sequence). The CDR3 here is CASSSGTQDTGELFF. DNA for the CDR3: TGTGCCAGCAGCTCAGGTACTCAGGACACCGGGGAGCTGTTTTTT.

This clone was picked up one time. The rearrangement links TRBV18 to TRBJ1-2, with D possibly matching TRBD1 (5 bases). Trimming removed 3 bases at V and 4 bases at J, with 12 bases between. Germline assignment: CDR1 KGHSH and CDR2 LQKENI. The CDR3 spans 14 residues. CDR3 sequence: CASSPRQSAYGYTF. The CDR3 nucleotides are TGTGCCAGCTCACCCAGACAGTCCGCCTATGGCTACACCTTC.

The rearrangement uses TRBV5-6 and TRBJ1-1; 7 bases agree with TRBD1. Germline CDR1 and CDR2: SGHDT and YYEEEE. The CDR3 has 17 amino acids. Trimming at V came to 3 bases and at J to 3 bases, leaving 14 bases not matched to a gene. CDR3: CASSSRARGRIDTEAFF. The DNA of the CDR3 is TGTGCCAGCAGCTCGCGCGCGAGGGGGCGGATAGACACTGAAGCTTTCTTT.

CDR3 region: CASSLDRMYQPQHF. CDR3 in DNA: TGTGCCAGCAGCTTAGATAGAATGTATCAGCCCCAGCATTTT. The chain carries TRBV7-8 and TRBJ1-5, with D unresolved. CDR3 length: 14 residues. V lost 1 base and J lost 5, with 9 bases in between. Germline-derived CDR1 and CDR2 are SGHVS and FQNEAQ.

The chain recombines TRBV7-2 with TRBJ1-5, with D possibly matching TRBD1 (6 bases). CDR1 is SGHTA, CDR2 FQGNSA, per germline. The CDR3 loop spans 15 amino acids. V lost 1 base to trimming and J lost 4 bases, with 11 bases between them. CDR3 sequence: CASSLDRVTNQPQHF. For the CDR3, the DNA is TGTGCCAGCAGCTTAGACAGGGTCACTAATCAGCCCCAGCATTTT.

The genes are TRBV5-1 and TRBJ1-1; 7 bases match TRBD1. The CDR3 covers 14 residues. Trimming cost V 2 bases and J 7 bases; bases outside gene matches: 8. The germline CDR1 and CDR2 sequences are SGHRS and YFSETQ. The CDR3 region is CASSLYLRDSEAFF. CDR3 in DNA: TGCGCCAGCAGCTTATACCTCCGGGACAGTGAAGCTTTCTTT.

The rearrangement joins TRBV29-1 to TRBJ1-5, with 9 nucleotides matching TRBD1. The germline CDR1 and CDR2 sequences are SQVTM and ANQGSEA. This CDR3 is built from 13 residues. J was trimmed by 4 bases and V by 6 bases; bases with no gene match: 4. The CDR3 DNA reads as TGCAGCGTCGCCGGGACAGGGAATCAGCCCCAGCATTTT. This translates into CSVAGTGNQPQHF.

The rearrangement uses TRBV9 and TRBJ1-1; no firm D call. Germline V gene data show CDR1 as SGDLS and CDR2 as YYNGEE. The CDR3 totals 14 residues. V lost 4 bases, J lost 0 bases, and 10 bases lay in between. CDR3 nucleotide sequence: TGTGCCAGCAGCCCCACGGGGATGAACACTGAAGCTTTCTTT. Translated, it gives CASSPTGMNTEAFF.

This rearrangement joins TRBV11-2 to TRBJ1-2; tentative D call: TRBD1 (6 bases). From germline, CDR1 is SGHAT and CDR2 FQNNGV. The CDR3 extends over 13 amino acids. V lost 3 bases and J 4 bases, leaving 9 bases between the germline ends. The CDR3 region is CASSFGTTYGYTF. CDR3 bases: TGTGCCAGCAGCTTCGGGACAACCTATGGCTACACCTTC.

The chain employs TRBV2 and TRBJ2-7; 7 nucleotides agree with TRBD2. CDR3 length: 16 amino acids. Trimming at V came to 3 bases and at J to 2 bases, leaving 10 bases not matched to a gene. Germline CDR1 is SNHLY and CDR2 is FYNNEI. The CDR3 loop is CASSEGGFDLPYEQYF. CDR3 in DNA: TGTGCCAGCAGTGAGGGGGGGTTTGATTTGCCCTACGAGCAGTACTTC.

In nucleotides, the CDR3 is TGCGCCAGCAGCCAAGATCGGGATTACTATGGCTACACCTTC. Amino acids: CASSQDRDYYGYTF. This chain uses TRBV4-1 with TRBJ1-2, with D unresolved. The CDR3 covers 14 residues. Per the germline V gene, CDR1 is MGHRA and CDR2 is YSYEKL. The V gene lost 0 bases and the J gene lost 3 bases, with 8 bases spanning the gap.

This clone was seen a handful of times. This chain connects TRBV11-2 to TRBJ2-7, with TRBD1 identical over 9 bases. Germline V CDR1 and CDR2: SGHAT, FQNNGV. The CDR3 loop spans 13 amino acids. V shed 3 bases and J 3 bases; nucleotides not matched to a gene: 0. Here the CDR3 reads CASSLTGGYEQYF. CDR3 bases: TGTGCCAGCAGCTTGACAGGGGGCTACGAGCAGTACTTC.